This is a list of T cell receptor beta chains from one sample in a study of memory CD4+ T cells and cytomegalovirus serostatus. Measured with immunoSEQ multiplex PCR; TCRdb has only the in-frame clones, and not every one. The data contain some 53,000 clones, under 80% of them singletons. Sequencing was performed on memory CD4+ T cells from blood. These receptors were obtained from an adult in good health and CMV-seronegative. Each CDR3 is given with its conserved first and last residue. D genes are given only for firm matches. Clone size, where shown, is once, few, many, or a class for clones that have expanded.

d_gene	len	abundance	j_gene	v_gene	CDR3nt	CDR3aa
TRBD1	17	NA	TRBJ2-7	TRBV2	TGTGCCAGCAGCGGGGGGCCCAGCGGGACAGGGACCTACGAGCAGTACTTC	CASSGGPSGTGTYEQYF
TRBD1	14	NA	TRBJ2-7	TRBV11-2	TGTGCCAGCAGTCGGGACAGGAGCTCCTACGAGCAGTACTTC	CASSRDRSSYEQYF
TRBD2	15	NA	TRBJ2-1	TRBV11-2	TGTGCCAGCAGTCATAGCGGGGGGCCCCGTGGGGAGCAGTTCTTC	CASSHSGGPRGEQFF
TRBD2	15	NA	TRBJ2-5	TRBV5-1	TGCGCCAGCTGGACTAGCGGGGCGCTAGGGGAGACCCAGTACTTC	CASWTSGALGETQYF
NA	15	NA	TRBJ2-2	TRBV28	TGTGCCAGCAGTTTGGCGACACGGAACACCGGGGAGCTGTTTTTT	CASSLATRNTGELFF
TRBD1	14	NA	TRBJ1-6	TRBV6-1	TGTGCCGTGGGGACAGGTTCATATAATTCACCCCTCCACTTT	CAVGTGSYNSPLHF
NA	16	NA	TRBJ2-2	TRBV5-5	TGTGCCAGCAGCTTAGGGCCGACGACGAACACCGGGGAGCTGTTTTTT	CASSLGPTTNTGELFF
TRBD1	16	NA	TRBJ1-4	TRBV6-5	TGTGCCAGCAGTTATTCGAGGGGGGACAGGTCCGCAAAACTGTTTTTT	CASSYSRGDRSAKLFF
NA	14	NA	TRBJ1-5	TRBV30	TGTGCCTGGAGTGGGGGTTCAATCAATCAGCCCCAGCATTTT	CAWSGGSINQPQHF
NA	14	few	TRBJ1-6	TRBV13	TGTGCCAGCAGCTTAGGCCGCCTGAATTCACCCCTCCACTTT	CASSLGRLNSPLHF
NA	13	NA	TRBJ1-2	TRBV7-8	TGTGCCAGCAGGGCAGGGTCGAACTATGGCTACACCTTC	CASRAGSNYGYTF
TRBD2	18	NA	TRBJ2-1	TRBV29-1	TGCAGCGTTGAAGATCCCGACGATGGGGGGGGGAGCTACAATGAGCAGTTCTTC	CSVEDPDDGGGSYNEQFF
NA	14	NA	TRBJ1-3	TRBV10-1	TGCGCCAGCAGTGAGTCGTTGGTAGGAAACACCATATATTTT	CASSESLVGNTIYF
TRBD1	15	NA	TRBJ1-2	TRBV19	TGTGCCAGTAGTCCCGACCCGACAGGGCCCTATGGCTACACCTTC	CASSPDPTGPYGYTF
NA	15	NA	TRBJ1-6	TRBV14	TGTGCCAGCAGCCCGCGGGTAGGGATGTATTCACCCCTCCACTTT	CASSPRVGMYSPLHF
NA	15	NA	TRBJ1-2	TRBV6-5	TGTGCCAGCACCCGAGGAGGGCGATCTAACTATGGCTACACCTTC	CASTRGGRSNYGYTF
NA	15	NA	TRBJ1-2	TRBV7-2	TGTGCCAGCAGCTTAGGATTTTCCCTCAGGGATGGCTACACCTTC	CASSLGFSLRDGYTF
NA	15	NA	TRBJ2-3	TRBV5-1	TGCGCCAGCAGCTTGGCCTTGGGGAGCACAGATACGCAGTATTTT	CASSLALGSTDTQYF
NA	17	NA	TRBJ2-2	TRBV11-2	TGTGCCAGCAGCCAGGGGGGAGGCAGGAGGAGCGCCGGGGAGCTGTTTTTT	CASSQGGGRRSAGELFF
NA	15	once	TRBJ2-1	TRBV29-1	TGCAGCGTTGGTTTGACTAGGAGCTCCTACAATGAGCAGTTCTTC	CSVGLTRSSYNEQFF
NA	16	few	TRBJ2-7	TRBV6-1	TGTGCCAGCAGTGCCACTTACCTGTCAAGCTCCTACGAGCAGTACTTC	CASSATYLSSSYEQYF
TRBD1	14	once	TRBJ1-1	TRBV7-2	TGTGCCAGCAGCTCCTACAGGGGAGGCACTGAAGCTTTCTTT	CASSSYRGGTEAFF
NA	12	NA	TRBJ2-3	TRBV30	TGTGCCTGGAGGAGAAGCACAGATACGCAGTATTTT	CAWRRSTDTQYF
TRBD1	14	NA	TRBJ1-2	TRBV9	TGTGCCAGCAGCGCTGAACAGGGGATCTATGGCTACACCTTC	CASSAEQGIYGYTF
NA	11	once	TRBJ2-3	TRBV30	TGTGCCTGGAGTGTACAGGTTACGCAGTATTTT	CAWSVQVTQYF
TRBD1	17	NA	TRBJ1-2	TRBV7-2	TGTGCCAGCAGCGTTCAATCAGGGGGGACAGGGGGCGCTGGCTACACCTTC	CASSVQSGGTGGAGYTF
TRBD1	18	once	TRBJ2-1	TRBV27	TGTGCCAGCAGAACGGGACAGGTAATCCTGGGCTCCTACAATGAGCAGTTCTTC	CASRTGQVILGSYNEQFF
NA	13	NA	TRBJ2-5	TRBV7-2	TGTGCCAGCAGCCGCAGGTCGGAAGAGACCCAGTACTTC	CASSRRSEETQYF
NA	13	once	TRBJ2-2	TRBV6-6	TGTGCCAGCAGGGGCGGGGAGGTCGGGGAGCTGTTTTTT	CASRGGEVGELFF
NA	13	NA	TRBJ2-5	TRBV7-6	TGTGCCAGCAGCTTGTCAGGGGGGGAGACCCAGTACTTC	CASSLSGGETQYF
NA	13	NA	TRBJ2-5	TRBV9	TGTGCCAGCAGCCAAGGGGGTCAAGAGACCCAGTACTTC	CASSQGGQETQYF
NA	17	NA	TRBJ1-5	TRBV19	TGTGCCACCTTATCCACATCCAACCTATATAGCAATCAGCCCCAGCATTTT	CATLSTSNLYSNQPQHF
NA	16	NA	TRBJ1-2	TRBV7-4	TGTGCCAGCAGCTTAGATATTAGGACAGTTGACTATGGCTACACCTTC	CASSLDIRTVDYGYTF
NA	13	NA	TRBJ2-5	TRBV6-6	TGTGCCAGCAGTCAGCAGGGCGCGGAGACCCAGTACTTC	CASSQQGAETQYF
TRBD1	19	NA	TRBJ1-1	TRBV18	TGTGCCAGCTCACCAGGTCTGAGGACAGGGGGCATGGTGGGCACTGAAGCTTTCTTT	CASSPGLRTGGMVGTEAFF
NA	13	NA	TRBJ1-2	TRBV6-1	TGTGCCAGCAGTCCCGAGGGTTTCGATGGCTACACCTTC	CASSPEGFDGYTF
NA	16	NA	TRBJ2-3	TRBV18	TGTGCCAGCTCACGTAGCAGCGCGGGGCGCACAGATACGCAGTATTTT	CASSRSSAGRTDTQYF
NA	14	NA	TRBJ2-6	TRBV6-5	TGTGCCAGCACACAACAGGCTGGGGCCAACGTCCTGACTTTC	CASTQQAGANVLTF
TRBD1	15	NA	TRBJ1-1	TRBV11-2	TGTGCCAGCAGCCCAAGACAGGGACTGAACACTGAAGCTTTCTTT	CASSPRQGLNTEAFF
NA	13	NA	TRBJ1-2	TRBV7-9	TGTGCCAGCAGCCGAAGCACTCCTACGGGCTACACCTTC	CASSRSTPTGYTF
TRBD1	14	NA	TRBJ2-1	TRBV29-1	TGCAGCGTTCTTCCAGACAGGGGGCTAGCTGAGCAGTTCTTC	CSVLPDRGLAEQFF
TRBD1	17	NA	TRBJ2-2	TRBV19	TGTGCCAGTAGTATCGGGACAGGGGGTGCGAACACCGGGGAGCTGTTTTTT	CASSIGTGGANTGELFF
NA	15	NA	TRBJ1-1	TRBV6-5	TGTGCCAGCAGCCCGAGTCCGACACTTTACACTGAAGCTTTCTTT	CASSPSPTLYTEAFF
TRBD1	15	NA	TRBJ2-2	TRBV5-6	TGTGCCAGCAGCCTGGACAGGAAGAACACCGGGGAGCTGTTTTTT	CASSLDRKNTGELFF
TRBD2	15	NA	TRBJ2-7	TRBV5-6	TGTGCCAGCAGCTTGAGTTTGGGACTAGTCCACGAGCAGTACTTC	CASSLSLGLVHEQYF
TRBD2	14	NA	TRBJ2-5	TRBV11-2	TGTGCCAGCAGCTTAGTAGCGGGGAGGGAGACCCAGTACTTC	CASSLVAGRETQYF
NA	13	few	TRBJ1-6	TRBV6-1	TGTGCCAGCAGTGAACGGTATGGCTCACCCCTCCACTTT	CASSERYGSPLHF
NA	13	NA	TRBJ1-1	TRBV2	TGTGCCAGAAGGGGGGGAGGATACACTGAAGCTTTCTTT	CARRGGGYTEAFF
NA	12	NA	TRBJ1-1	TRBV7-9	TGTGCCAGCAGCTTAGAATGGGGTGCGTCTTTCTTT	CASSLEWGASFF
TRBD2	18	NA	TRBJ2-1	TRBV11-3	TGTGCCAGCAGCCTTACTGGCGGGGGGGCCGGGAGAGACAATGAGCAGTTCTTC	CASSLTGGGAGRDNEQFF